The 31 T cell receptor beta chains reported below all come from one sample, sequenced in a study of blood T cell repertoires in COVID-19. The assay was immunoSEQ multiplex PCR, and TCRdb's table has in-frame clones only and misses some. This sample has about 73,000 clones, with more than 70% found just once. The sequenced sample was peripheral blood. The receptor source for this set is a man aged 50-60 years with active COVID-19.

The sample holds a few counts of this clone. The chain recombines TRBV10-3 with TRBJ2-3, with TRBD2 identical over 7 bases. V trimming: 2 bases; J trimming: 0 bases; junction bases outside the gene matches: 8. This CDR3 is built from 17 residues. Germline CDR1 and CDR2: ENHRY and SYGVKD. The CDR3 here is CAISEIKLAASTDTQYF. In DNA, the CDR3 is TGTGCCATCAGTGAGATAAAGCTAGCGGCTAGCACAGATACGCAGTATTTT.

The chain has TRBV28 and TRBJ2-5, with 13 nucleotides matching TRBD2. The trim removed 6 bases at V and 5 bases at J, leaving 9 bases unmatched. The CDR3 is made up of 16 amino acids. Germline V gene sequence: CDR1 MDHEN, CDR2 SYDVKM. As DNA, the CDR3 is TGTGCCAGCAGACGAGGGACTAGCGGGGTTAGGGAGACCCAGTACTTC. Its translation: CASRRGTSGVRETQYF. Full variable domain (outside the CDR3, taken from reference TRBV28 and TRBJ2-5): DVKVTQSSRYLVKRTGEKVFLECVQDMDHENMFWYRQDPGLGLRLIYFSYDVKMKEKGDIPEGYSVSREKKERFSLILESASTNQTSMYLCASRRGTSGVRETQYFGPGTRLLVL.

This clone came up a few times. V and J are TRBV4-2 and TRBJ2-5, with 8 nucleotides matching TRBD2. The trim removed 4 bases at V and 5 bases at J, leaving 15 bases unmatched. From germline, CDR1 is LGHNA and CDR2 YNFKEQ. The CDR3 sequence is 17 residues long. CDR3 residues: CASSPQPRASGGETQYF. In DNA, the CDR3 is TGTGCCAGCAGCCCCCAACCTAGAGCGTCGGGAGGGGAGACCCAGTACTTC.

The chain uses TRBV24-1 and TRBJ2-3; 9 bases align to TRBD2. Per the germline V gene, CDR1 is KGHDR and CDR2 is SFDVKD. This CDR3 region has 15 residues. Trimming removed 3 bases from V and 6 bases from J; junction bases left unmatched: 6. CDR3 sequence reads: CATSDPSGIRDTQYF. The CDR3 nucleotides read TGTGCCACCAGTGATCCTAGCGGGATAAGGGATACGCAGTATTTT.

The V call is TRBV3-1 (or the pseudogene TRBV3-2), the J call TRBJ2-3; D unresolved. Trimming removed 2 bases at V and 0 bases at J, with 3 bases between. The length of the CDR3 is 13 residues. The germline gives CDR1 LGHDT, CDR2 YNNKEL (reference sequence). The CDR3 loop is CASSQPSTDTQYF. CDR3 nucleotide sequence: TGTGCCAGCAGCCAACCTAGCACAGATACGCAGTATTTT.

This clone was seen only once. This rearrangement joins TRBV18 to TRBJ2-3; no reliable D call. Per germline, CDR1 KGHSH and CDR2 LQKENI. This CDR3 region has 13 residues. Deletions cut 4 bases from V and 6 bases from J, with 11 bases between. Here the CDR3 reads CASSRDLRDTQYF. The CDR3 nucleotides read TGTGCCAGCTCACGAGATCTCCGGGATACGCAGTATTTT.

The chain has TRBV7-3 and TRBJ2-1; the D is unclear. Germline V gene lookup returns CDR1 SGHTA and CDR2 FQGTGA. CDR3 size: 12 residues. V dropped 5 bases and J dropped 6 bases, with 8 bases sitting between them. The DNA of the CDR3 is TGTGCCAGCAGCATCGGTCGCAATGAGCAGTTCTTC. Protein sequence: CASSIGRNEQFF.

The chain is built from TRBV13 and TRBJ2-7; 8 bases fit TRBD1. This CDR3 contains 14 residues. CDR1 and CDR2 (germline): PRHDT, FYEKMQ (reference sequence). With 0 bases clipped from V and 4 bases from J, the junction kept 2 bases outside the gene matches. The CDR3 region has the DNA TGTGCCAGCAGCTTAGGGACAGGGGTTTACGAGCAGTACTTC. Residues: CASSLGTGVYEQYF. Full variable domain (missing parts from reference TRBV13 and TRBJ2-7): AAGVIQSPRHLIKEKRETATLKCYPIPRHDTVYWYQQGPGQDPQFLISFYEKMQSDKGSIPDRFSAQQFSDYHSELNMSSLELGDSALYFCASSLGTGVYEQYFGPGTRLTVT.

This chain links TRBV5-4 with TRBJ1-1; 7 bases line up with TRBD1. V lost 3 bases and J lost 2; bases outside the gene matches: 7. Germline V gene lookup returns CDR1 SGHNT and CDR2 YYREEE (reference sequence). CDR3 length equals 15 residues. Written as DNA, the CDR3 is TGTGCCAGCAGCTCCTGGGGACAGCGAAACACTGAAGCTTTCTTT. This sequence encodes CASSSWGQRNTEAFF.

The chain recombines TRBV6-5 with TRBJ2-7; D is unclear. The germline gives CDR1 MNHEY, CDR2 SVGAGI. The CDR3 totals 15 residues. V dropped 4 bases and J dropped 1 base, with 14 bases sitting between them. The CDR3 DNA reads as TGTGCCAGCAGTTCTGGATTTCTAGAGTCCTACGAGCAGTACTTC. Amino acid sequence: CASSSGFLESYEQYF.

The chain joins TRBV7-2 to TRBJ2-7; the D gene is possibly TRBD2 (5 bases). V gave up 3 bases and J gave up 2 bases, with 11 bases separating them. This CDR3 is built from 14 residues. Germline V gene data show CDR1 as SGHTA and CDR2 as FQGNSA. The CDR3 loop reads CASSLGAEAYEQYF. Here the CDR3 DNA reads TGTGCCAGCAGCTTGGGAGCGGAGGCCTACGAGCAGTACTTC.

The chain links TRBV6-5 to TRBJ2-6; D perhaps matches TRBD2 (5 bases). Per the germline V gene, CDR1 is MNHEY and CDR2 is SVGAGI. V shed 6 bases and J shed 0 bases, with 9 bases lying between them. The CDR3 consists of 15 residues. CDR3 in amino acids: CASRSGNSGANVLTF. CDR3 DNA: TGTGCCAGCAGATCCGGGAACTCTGGGGCCAACGTCCTGACTTTC.

V and J are TRBV7-2 and TRBJ1-5; D gene ambiguous. CDR1 and CDR2 (germline): SGHTA, FQGNSA. Trimming took off 5 bases at V and 4 bases at J, with 6 bases between the two ends. There are 12 residues in the CDR3. For the CDR3, the DNA is TGTGCCAGCAGCGAGCCGAATCAGCCCCAGCATTTT. This translates into CASSEPNQPQHF.

This chain uses TRBV5-1 with TRBJ2-6; weak D call: TRBD2 (6 bases). This CDR3 spans 20 amino acids. CDR1 is SGHRS and CDR2 is YFSETQ in the germline V gene. V was clipped by 4 bases and J by 2 bases, with 25 bases between them. This chain's CDR3 is CASSRSGLSFLNTGANVLTF. CDR3 bases: TGCGCCAGCAGCCGATCAGGACTATCGTTCCTTAATACTGGGGCCAACGTCCTGACTTTC.

This clone appeared a single time. The V gene is TRBV19, the J gene TRBJ2-1; the match to TRBD2 covers 11 bases. The CDR3 loop spans 16 amino acids. CDR1 is LNHDA, CDR2 SQIVND, per germline (reference sequence). Trimming at V came to 4 bases and at J to 6 bases, leaving 8 bases not matched to a gene. The chain's CDR3 is CASSTSGTSGLNEQFF. Here the CDR3 DNA reads TGTGCCAGTAGTACCTCCGGGACTAGCGGCCTCAATGAGCAGTTCTTC.

Only a few counts were recorded for this clone. This rearrangement joins TRBV6-5 to TRBJ2-2; maybe TRBD2 (5 bases). There are 14 residues in the CDR3. CDR1 MNHEY and CDR2 SVGAGI come from the germline V gene. Trimming left V 7 bases short and J 7 bases short, with 16 bases between. The CDR3 bases are TGTGCCAGCACCCGGACTCCCGGAGGCGGGGAGCTGTTTTTT. Translating gives CASTRTPGGGELFF.

V usage is TRBV30 and J usage is TRBJ2-2; the match to TRBD2 covers 7 bases. The CDR3 extends over 14 amino acids. V trimming: 2 bases; J trimming: 3 bases; junction bases outside the gene matches: 3. The V gene's germline CDR1 is GTSNPN and CDR2 SVGIG (reference sequence). This chain's CDR3 is CAWSRLAYTGELFF. Here the CDR3 DNA reads TGTGCCTGGAGTCGACTAGCTTACACCGGGGAGCTGTTTTTT.

The chain carries TRBV4-3 and TRBJ1-2; 8 bases line up with TRBD1. This CDR3 is built from 16 residues. The V segment lost 0 bases and the J segment 5 bases; nucleotides outside the gene matches: 8. CDR1 and CDR2 from the germline V gene are LGHNA and YSLEER. CDR3 nucleotide sequence: TGCGCCAGCAGCCAAGATATCGACAGGGGAACATATGGCTACACCTTC. It yields the protein CASSQDIDRGTYGYTF.

This chain links TRBV7-9 with TRBJ1-1; 9 bases line up with TRBD1. The J segment lost 1 base and the V segment lost 3 bases, leaving 0 bases of the junction unmatched. The CDR3 is 14 residues long. Looked up from germline, CDR1 is SEHNR and CDR2 is FQNEAQ (reference sequence). CDR3 sequence: CASSLTGGNTEAFF. The DNA for the CDR3 is TGTGCCAGCAGCTTGACAGGGGGGAACACTGAAGCTTTCTTT.

This chain joins TRBV24-1 and TRBJ2-7; 7 bases are shared with TRBD2. Germline V gives CDR1 KGHDR, CDR2 SFDVKD. The V segment lost 4 bases and the J segment 0 bases; nucleotides outside the gene matches: 8. This CDR3 has 16 amino acids. The CDR3 loop is CATSDATSETSYEQYF. Here the CDR3 DNA reads TGTGCCACCAGTGACGCAACTAGCGAAACCTCCTACGAGCAGTACTTC.

This clone has only a few counts. The chain employs TRBV9 and TRBJ2-7; D unresolved. V gave up 4 bases and J gave up 0 bases, with 8 bases separating them. This CDR3 comprises 13 residues. Germline CDR1 SGDLS, CDR2 YYNGEE. The CDR3 sequence is CASSLQDSYEQYF. CDR3 bases: TGTGCCAGCAGCCTCCAGGACTCCTACGAGCAGTACTTC. Variable domain in full (rest from reference TRBV9 and TRBJ2-7): DSGVTQTPKHLITATGQRVTLRCSPRSGDLSVYWYQQSLDQGLQFLIQYYNGEERAKGNILERFSAQQFPDLHSELNLSSLELGDSALYFCASSLQDSYEQYFGPGTRLTVT.

There are a few counts of this clone. The chain uses TRBV6-2 or TRBV6-3 and TRBJ1-5; 7 bases are shared with TRBD1. V shed 5 bases and J 7 bases; nucleotides not matched to a gene: 17. The CDR3 contains 17 residues. Looked up from germline, CDR1 is MNHEY and CDR2 is SVGEGT. DNA for the CDR3: TGTGCCAGCAGTCCCCTCGGGGTTGACAGGGCCGGGCAGCCCCAGCATTTT. Protein: CASSPLGVDRAGQPQHF.

This rearrangement joins TRBV2 to TRBJ2-1; D remains unclear. Trimming left V 6 bases short and J 7 bases short, with 13 bases between. In germline, CDR1 is SNHLY, CDR2 FYNNEI. CDR3 length: 13 amino acids. CDR3 bases: TGTGCCAGCAGCTTAGAGGTCCCTAATGAGCAGTTCTTC. Its translation: CASSLEVPNEQFF.

V usage is TRBV7-2 and J usage is TRBJ2-7; 7 bases line up with TRBD2. Per germline, CDR1 SGHTA and CDR2 FQGNSA. The CDR3 runs to 17 residues. V shed 4 bases and J 2 bases; nucleotides not matched to a gene: 14. The DNA of the CDR3 is TGTGCCAGCAGCTGGGATGAGCGGGATTTGCGCACCTACGAGCAGTACTTC. As protein: CASSWDERDLRTYEQYF.

The chain combines TRBV5-1 with TRBJ2-3; 9 bases fit TRBD2. CDR3 size: 16 residues. J lost 4 bases, V lost 4 bases, and 10 bases had no gene match. Germline V gene lookup returns CDR1 SGHRS and CDR2 YFSETQ. CDR3 loop: CASSPRRGGGPDTQYF. The CDR3, as DNA: TGCGCCAGCAGCCCCCGGCGGGGGGGCGGCCCAGATACGCAGTATTTT.

This chain joins TRBV6-5 and TRBJ2-5; 9 positions agree with TRBD2. Germline V CDR1 and CDR2: MNHEY, SVGAGI. The CDR3 has 14 amino acids. Losses at the gene ends were 7 bases for V and 5 bases for J; bases not matched to a gene: 8. CDR3 sequence: CASTSGGRTETQYF. CDR3 in DNA: TGTGCCAGCACCAGCGGGGGGCGGACGGAGACCCAGTACTTC.

The chain carries TRBV19 and TRBJ1-3; 7 nucleotides agree with TRBD1. V lost 6 bases and J lost 0; bases outside the gene matches: 5. Germline V gene sequence: CDR1 LNHDA, CDR2 SQIVND (reference sequence). This CDR3 comprises 15 residues. CDR3 sequence (DNA): TGTGCCAGTAGCAACCGGGACAGCTCTGGAAACACCATATATTTT. It yields the protein CASSNRDSSGNTIYF.

The genes are TRBV24-1 and TRBJ1-4; 7 bases are a match to TRBD1. The CDR3 is made up of 19 amino acids. The germline V gene has CDR1 KGHDR and CDR2 SFDVKD. Trimming took 4 bases from V and 2 from J; bases not matched to a gene: 15. CDR3 coding DNA: TGTGCCACCAGTGACCCCTCCGACAGGGCGGTTGAGACTAATGAAAAACTGTTTTTT. It yields the protein CATSDPSDRAVETNEKLFF.

The rearrangement joins TRBV24-1 to TRBJ2-5; 9 bases are a match to TRBD1. CDR3 length equals 14 residues. V lost 4 bases, J lost 7 bases, and 6 bases stayed unmatched. Germline loops: CDR1 KGHDR, CDR2 SFDVKD. The CDR3 sequence is CATSEGDRDATQYF. The CDR3 bases are TGTGCCACCAGTGAGGGGGACAGGGATGCGACCCAGTACTTC.

This clone appeared a few times. The chain is built from TRBV2 and TRBJ1-4; D uncertain. The germline gives CDR1 SNHLY, CDR2 FYNNEI. The CDR3 sequence is 16 residues long. V lost 4 bases and J lost 0, with 12 bases in between. CDR3 sequence reads: CASSGWAAATNEKLFF. CDR3 DNA sequence: TGTGCCAGCAGTGGTTGGGCAGCTGCAACTAATGAAAAACTGTTTTTT.

The chain recombines TRBV19 with TRBJ1-1; possible D gene TRBD1, 6 bases. V was clipped by 6 bases and J by 0 bases, with 11 bases between them. This CDR3 contains 14 residues. Germline values: CDR1 LNHDA, CDR2 SQIVND (reference sequence). In DNA, the CDR3 is TGTGCCAGTAGGACAGGAGGCATGAACACTGAAGCTTTCTTT. It encodes CASRTGGMNTEAFF.